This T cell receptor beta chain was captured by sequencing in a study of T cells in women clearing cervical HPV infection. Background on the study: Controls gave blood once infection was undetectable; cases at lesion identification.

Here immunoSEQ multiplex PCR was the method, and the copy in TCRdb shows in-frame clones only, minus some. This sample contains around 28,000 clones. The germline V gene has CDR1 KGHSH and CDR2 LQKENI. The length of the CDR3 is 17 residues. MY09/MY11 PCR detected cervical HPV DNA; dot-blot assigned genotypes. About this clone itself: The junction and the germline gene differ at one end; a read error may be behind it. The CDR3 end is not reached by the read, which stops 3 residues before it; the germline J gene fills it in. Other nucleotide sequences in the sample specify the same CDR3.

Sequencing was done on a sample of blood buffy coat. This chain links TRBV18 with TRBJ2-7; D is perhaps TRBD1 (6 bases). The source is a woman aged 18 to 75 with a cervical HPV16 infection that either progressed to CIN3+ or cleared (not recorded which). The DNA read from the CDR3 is TGTGCCAGCTCCCCACCCCCCCGTGGGGGCCCTCCCTACGAG. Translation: CASSPPPRGGPPYE. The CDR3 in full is CASSPPPRGGPPYEQYF.